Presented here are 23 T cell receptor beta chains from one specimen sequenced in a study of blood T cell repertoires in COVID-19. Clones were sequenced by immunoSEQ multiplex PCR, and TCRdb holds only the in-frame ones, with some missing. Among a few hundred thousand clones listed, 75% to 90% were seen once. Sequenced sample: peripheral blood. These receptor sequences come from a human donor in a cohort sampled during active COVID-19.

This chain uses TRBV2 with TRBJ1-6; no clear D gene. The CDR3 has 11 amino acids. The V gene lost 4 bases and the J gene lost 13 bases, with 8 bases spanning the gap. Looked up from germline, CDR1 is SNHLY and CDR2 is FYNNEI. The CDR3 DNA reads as TGTGCCAGCAGTGCAAACGGTCCCCTCCACTTT. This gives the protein CASSANGPLHF.

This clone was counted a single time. CDR3 nucleotide sequence: TGCAGCGGGTGGACTAGCGGCACAGATACGCAGTATTTT. It specifies CSGWTSGTDTQYF. The rearrangement uses TRBV29-1 and TRBJ2-3, with 9 bases lining up with TRBD2. Unmatched junction bases numbered 3, after V lost 7 bases and J lost 1 base. Germline V gives CDR1 SQVTM, CDR2 ANQGSEA. The CDR3 loop spans 13 amino acids.

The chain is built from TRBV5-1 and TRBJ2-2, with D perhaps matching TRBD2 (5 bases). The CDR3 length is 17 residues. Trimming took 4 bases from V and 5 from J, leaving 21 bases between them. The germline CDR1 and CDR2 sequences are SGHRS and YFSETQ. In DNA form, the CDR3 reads TGCGCCAGCAGCGTACCACCTACCCCTGAGGGAACCGGGGAGCTGTTTTTT. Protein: CASSVPPTPEGTGELFF.

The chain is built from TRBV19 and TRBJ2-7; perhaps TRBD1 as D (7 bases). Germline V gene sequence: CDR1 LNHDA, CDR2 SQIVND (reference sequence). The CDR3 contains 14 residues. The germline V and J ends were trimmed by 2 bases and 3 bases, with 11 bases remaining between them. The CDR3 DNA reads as TGTGCCAGTAGTATATCCAGGGGGGTCTACGAGCAGTACTTC. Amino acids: CASSISRGVYEQYF.

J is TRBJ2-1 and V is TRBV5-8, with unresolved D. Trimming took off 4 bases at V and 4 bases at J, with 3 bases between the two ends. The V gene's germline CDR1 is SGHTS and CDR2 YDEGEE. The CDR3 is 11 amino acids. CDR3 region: CASSPYNEQFF. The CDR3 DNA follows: TGTGCCAGCAGCCCATACAATGAGCAGTTCTTC.

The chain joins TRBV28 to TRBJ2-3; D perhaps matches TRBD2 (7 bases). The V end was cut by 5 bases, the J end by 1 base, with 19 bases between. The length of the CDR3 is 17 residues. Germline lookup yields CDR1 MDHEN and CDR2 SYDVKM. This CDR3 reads CASSPWEFGGRTDTQYF. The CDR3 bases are TGTGCCAGCAGTCCGTGGGAGTTCGGGGGGCGCACAGATACGCAGTATTTT.

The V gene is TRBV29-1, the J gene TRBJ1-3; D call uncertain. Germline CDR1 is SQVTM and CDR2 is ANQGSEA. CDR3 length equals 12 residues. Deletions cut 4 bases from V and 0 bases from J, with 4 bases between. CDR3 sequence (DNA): TGCAGCGTTGCTGTCTCTGGAAACACCATATATTTT. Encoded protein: CSVAVSGNTIYF. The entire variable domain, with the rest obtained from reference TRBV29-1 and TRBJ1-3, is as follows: SAVISQKPSRDICQRGTSLTIQCQVDSQVTMMFWYRQQPGQSLTLIATANQGSEATYESGFVIDKFPISRPNLTFSTLTVSNMSPEDSSIYLCSVAVSGNTIYFGEGSWLTVV.

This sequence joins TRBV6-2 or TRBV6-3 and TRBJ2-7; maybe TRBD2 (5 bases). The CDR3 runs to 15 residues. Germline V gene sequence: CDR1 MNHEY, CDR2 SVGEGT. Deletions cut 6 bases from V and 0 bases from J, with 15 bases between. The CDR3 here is CASSLSGRPSYEQYF. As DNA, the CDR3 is TGTGCCAGCAGCTTGAGCGGAAGGCCCTCCTACGAGCAGTACTTC.

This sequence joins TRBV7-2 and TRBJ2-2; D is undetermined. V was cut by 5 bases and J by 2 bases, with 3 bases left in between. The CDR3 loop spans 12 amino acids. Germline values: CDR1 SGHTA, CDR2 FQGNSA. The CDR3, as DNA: TGTGCCAGCAGCACTAACACCGGGGAGCTGTTTTTT. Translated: CASSTNTGELFF.

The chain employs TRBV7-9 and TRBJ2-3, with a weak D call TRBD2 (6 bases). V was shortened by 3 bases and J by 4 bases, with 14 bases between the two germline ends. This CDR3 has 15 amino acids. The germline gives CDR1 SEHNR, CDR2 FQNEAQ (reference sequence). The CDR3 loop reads CASSLLGSGSDTQYF. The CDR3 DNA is TGTGCCAGCAGCTTGCTCGGGAGCGGATCAGATACGCAGTATTTT.

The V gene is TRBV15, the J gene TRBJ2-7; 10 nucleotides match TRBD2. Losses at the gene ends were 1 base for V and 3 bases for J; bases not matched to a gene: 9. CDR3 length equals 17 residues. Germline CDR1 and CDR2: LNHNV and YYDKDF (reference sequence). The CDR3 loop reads CATSRGASGSLGYEQYF. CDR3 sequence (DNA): TGTGCCACCAGCAGAGGTGCTAGCGGGAGTCTAGGCTACGAGCAGTACTTC.

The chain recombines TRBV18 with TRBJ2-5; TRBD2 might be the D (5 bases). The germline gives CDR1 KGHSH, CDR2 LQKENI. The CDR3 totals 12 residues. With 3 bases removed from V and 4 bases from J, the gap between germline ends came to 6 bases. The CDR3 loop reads CASSPSGETQYF. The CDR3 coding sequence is TGTGCCAGCTCACCGAGCGGAGAGACCCAGTACTTC.

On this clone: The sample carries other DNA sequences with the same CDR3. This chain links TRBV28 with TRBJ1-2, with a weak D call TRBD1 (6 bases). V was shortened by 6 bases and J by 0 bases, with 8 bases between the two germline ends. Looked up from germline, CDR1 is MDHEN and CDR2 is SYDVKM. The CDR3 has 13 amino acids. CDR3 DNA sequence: TGTGCCAGCAGGAGGACAGCTAACTATGGCTACACCTTC. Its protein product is CASRRTANYGYTF.

CDR3 sequence: CASWGQGVSGQYF. The DNA for the CDR3 is TGTGCCAGCTGGGGACAGGGGGTTAGTGGGCAGTACTTC. The rearrangement links TRBV25-1 to TRBJ2-7, with TRBD1 identical over 11 bases. The CDR3 length is 13 residues. The germline V gene encodes CDR1 MGHDK and CDR2 SYGVNS. Germline trimming cut 8 bases from V and 9 bases from J; bases unmatched to any gene: 9.

CDR3 in DNA: TGTGCCAGCAGCCAAGCCGGACATCTGACCTACGAGCAGTACTTC. Its translation: CASSQAGHLTYEQYF. The genes are TRBV3-1 (or the pseudogene TRBV3-2) and TRBJ2-7; tentatively, D is TRBD1 (5 bases). The length of the CDR3 is 15 residues. The germline V gene has CDR1 LGHDT and CDR2 YNNKEL (reference sequence). V lost 1 base and J 2 bases, leaving 12 bases between the germline ends.

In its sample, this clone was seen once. The CDR3 loop is CASSLELVMDTQYF. In nucleotides, the CDR3 is TGCGCCAGCAGCTTGGAATTAGTGATGGATACGCAGTATTTT. The V and J genes are TRBV5-1 and TRBJ2-3; no firm D call. Germline V gives CDR1 SGHRS, CDR2 YFSETQ. This CDR3 is built from 14 residues. V was clipped by 0 bases and J by 6 bases, with 11 bases between them.

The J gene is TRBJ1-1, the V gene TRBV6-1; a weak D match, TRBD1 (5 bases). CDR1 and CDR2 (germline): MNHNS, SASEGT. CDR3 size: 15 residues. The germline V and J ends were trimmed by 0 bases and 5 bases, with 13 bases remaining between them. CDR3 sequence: CASSEARQGMTEAFF. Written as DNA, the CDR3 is TGTGCCAGCAGTGAAGCCCGTCAGGGTATGACTGAAGCTTTCTTT.

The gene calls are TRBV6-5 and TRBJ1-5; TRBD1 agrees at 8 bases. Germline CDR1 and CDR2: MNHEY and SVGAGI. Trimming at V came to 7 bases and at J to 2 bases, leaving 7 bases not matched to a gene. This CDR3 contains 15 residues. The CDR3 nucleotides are TGTGCCAGCACCCCCCTGACAGGGGGCAATCAGCCCCAGCATTTT. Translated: CASTPLTGGNQPQHF.

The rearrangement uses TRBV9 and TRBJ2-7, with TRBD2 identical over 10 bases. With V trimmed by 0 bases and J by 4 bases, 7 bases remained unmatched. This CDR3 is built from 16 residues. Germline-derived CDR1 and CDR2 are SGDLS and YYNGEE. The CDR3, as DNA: TGTGCCAGCAGCGTAGCCGGAACTAGCGGGATTTACGAGCAGTACTTC. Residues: CASSVAGTSGIYEQYF.

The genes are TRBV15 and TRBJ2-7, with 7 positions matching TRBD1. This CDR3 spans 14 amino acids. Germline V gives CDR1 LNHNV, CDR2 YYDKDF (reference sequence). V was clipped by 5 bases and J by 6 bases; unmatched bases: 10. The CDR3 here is CATSYRQGLSEQYF. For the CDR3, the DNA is TGTGCCACCAGCTACCGACAGGGTTTAAGCGAGCAGTACTTC.

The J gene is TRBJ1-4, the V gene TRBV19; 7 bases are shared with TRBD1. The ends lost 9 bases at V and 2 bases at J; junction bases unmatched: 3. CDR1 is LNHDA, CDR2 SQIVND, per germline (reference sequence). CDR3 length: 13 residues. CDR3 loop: CASGQETNEKLFF. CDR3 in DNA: TGTGCCAGCGGACAGGAGACTAATGAAAAACTGTTTTTT.

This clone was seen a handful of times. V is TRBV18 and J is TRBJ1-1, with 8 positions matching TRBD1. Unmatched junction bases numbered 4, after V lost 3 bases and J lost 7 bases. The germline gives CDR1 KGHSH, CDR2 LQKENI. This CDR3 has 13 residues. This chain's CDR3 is CASSPSQGDEAFF. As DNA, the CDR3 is TGTGCCAGCTCACCCTCACAGGGGGATGAAGCTTTCTTT.

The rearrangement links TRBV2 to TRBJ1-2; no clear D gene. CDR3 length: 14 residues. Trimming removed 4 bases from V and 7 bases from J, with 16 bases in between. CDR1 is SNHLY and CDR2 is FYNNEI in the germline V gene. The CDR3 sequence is CASSGHLLGSGYTF. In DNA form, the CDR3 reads TGTGCCAGCAGTGGCCATCTACTAGGTTCTGGCTACACCTTC. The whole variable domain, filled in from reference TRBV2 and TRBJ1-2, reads EPEVTQTPSHQVTQMGQEVILRCVPISNHLYFYWYRQILGQKVEFLVSFYNNEISEKSEIFDDQFSVERPDGSNFTLKIRSTKLEDSAMYFCASSGHLLGSGYTFGSGTRLTVV.